These 29 T cell receptor beta chains were all obtained from the same sample, sequenced in a study of T-cell reconstitution after alpha-beta-depleted transplantation in children. As it was prepared, the TCRbeta library received unique molecular identifiers. TCRdb re-called the PCR reads through MiXCR, storing one row per CDR3 protein. This sample has about 540,000 distinct CDR3 sequences, with approximately 16% found just once. The sample was PBMCs from the stem cell graft donor, taken from the stem cell graft. The receptor source for this set is a human donor who donated a stem cell graft to a child with acute lymphoblastic leukemia.

The rearrangement joins TRBV7-2 to TRBJ2-1; TRBD2 matches at 8 bases. Germline V CDR1 and CDR2: SGHTA, FQGNSA. The CDR3 runs to 14 residues. Germline trimming cut 8 bases from V and 0 bases from J; bases unmatched to any gene: 3. The CDR3: CASQSGSSYNEQFF. The DNA for the CDR3 is TGTGCCAGCCAGAGCGGGAGCTCCTACAATGAGCAGTTCTTC.

The V and J genes are TRBV5-1 and TRBJ2-4, with a possible D match to TRBD1 (6 bases). CDR1 is SGHRS and CDR2 is YFSETQ in the germline V gene. V lost 2 bases and J lost 0, with 18 bases in between. The CDR3 runs to 18 residues. The CDR3, as DNA: TGCGCCAGCAGCTTCGGGTCGGACAGCACCCTAGCCAAAAACATTCAGTACTTC. Residues: CASSFGSDSTLAKNIQYF. The full variable domain, in which reference TRBV5-1 and TRBJ2-4 provide the parts outside the CDR3, is KAGVTQTPRYLIKTRGQQVTLSCSPISGHRSVSWYQQTPGQGLQFLFEYFSETQRNKGNFPGRFSGRQFSNSRSEMNVSTLELGDSALYLCASSFGSDSTLAKNIQYFGAGTRLSVL.

This clonotype was recorded a few times. CDR3 loop: CAISEAGGTEAFF. In nucleotides, the CDR3 is TGTGCCATCAGTGAAGCAGGGGGCACTGAAGCTTTCTTT. V and J are TRBV10-3 and TRBJ1-1; 7 bases line up with TRBD1. V lost 3 bases, J lost 4 bases, and 2 bases stayed unmatched. Per germline, CDR1 ENHRY and CDR2 SYGVKD. CDR3 length: 13 residues.

This chain uses TRBV29-1 with TRBJ1-1; 9 bases fit TRBD1. This CDR3 region has 13 residues. V was pared by 7 bases and J by 3 bases, with 6 bases of the junction left unmatched. Germline CDR1 and CDR2: SQVTM and ANQGSEA. The CDR3 nucleotides are TGCAGCGAAACGGGACAGGGAGACACTGAAGCTTTCTTT. As protein: CSETGQGDTEAFF.

The chain employs TRBV27 and TRBJ2-1, with 9 bases lining up with TRBD2. With V trimmed by 0 bases and J by 0 bases, 9 bases remained unmatched. Germline CDR1 reads MNHEY; CDR2 reads SMNVEV (reference sequence). The CDR3 extends over 19 amino acids. For the CDR3, the DNA is TGTGCCAGCAGTTTATCACGAGGGCTAGCGGGAAGCTCCTACAATGAGCAGTTCTTC. Its protein is CASSLSRGLAGSSYNEQFF.

The chain uses TRBV5-1 and TRBJ1-1, with 7 bases matching TRBD1. The V and J ends lost 3 bases and 5 bases, in that order; junction bases with no gene match: 10. The CDR3 runs to 15 residues. Germline-derived CDR1 and CDR2 are SGHRS and YFSETQ. The CDR3: CASSSTGVGLTEAFF. CDR3 DNA sequence: TGCGCCAGCAGCTCAACAGGGGTGGGACTGACTGAAGCTTTCTTT.

This clonotype appeared a few times. The rearrangement links TRBV29-1 to TRBJ2-1, with TRBD1 matching 10 bases. The CDR3 consists of 15 residues. The germline CDR1 and CDR2 sequences are SQVTM and ANQGSEA. J was trimmed by 7 bases and V by 7 bases; bases with no gene match: 13. The CDR3 sequence is CSGRERQGAMNEQFF. The CDR3, as DNA: TGCAGCGGGAGGGAGAGACAGGGGGCGATGAATGAGCAGTTCTTC.

A few counts support this clonotype. The V call is TRBV9, the J call TRBJ2-7; 7 bases match TRBD1. The CDR3 is made up of 16 amino acids. The trim removed 5 bases at V and 2 bases at J, leaving 13 bases unmatched. The germline V gene encodes CDR1 SGDLS and CDR2 YYNGEE. The CDR3 here is CASSGDPGTDTYEQYF. The CDR3 coding sequence is TGTGCCAGCAGTGGAGACCCCGGGACAGACACCTACGAGCAGTACTTC.

The rearrangement uses TRBV24-1 and TRBJ2-4; 8 bases are shared with TRBD1. Germline-derived CDR1 and CDR2 are KGHDR and SFDVKD. Trimming at V came to 7 bases and at J to 5 bases, leaving 18 bases not matched to a gene. This CDR3 is 18 amino acids long. In DNA, the CDR3 is TGTGCCACCAGCGCCGGGACAGGTCGCTCCCCACCCCAAAACATTCAGTACTTC. It encodes CATSAGTGRSPPQNIQYF.

V usage is TRBV2 and J usage is TRBJ1-5, with TRBD1 matching 12 bases. Trimming removed 5 bases from V and 5 bases from J; junction bases left unmatched: 7. Germline V CDR1 and CDR2: SNHLY, FYNNEI. The CDR3 runs to 16 residues. DNA of the CDR3: TGTGCCAGCAGTAGTGGGACAGGGGGCCGGGATCAGCCCCAGCATTTT. As protein: CASSSGTGGRDQPQHF. Using reference TRBV2 and TRBJ1-5 for the parts outside the CDR3, the full variable domain is EPEVTQTPSHQVTQMGQEVILRCVPISNHLYFYWYRQILGQKVEFLVSFYNNEISEKSEIFDDQFSVERPDGSNFTLKIRSTKLEDSAMYFCASSSGTGGRDQPQHFGDGTRLSIL.

The genes are TRBV20-1 and TRBJ2-7, with TRBD2 as a possible D gene (6 bases). Trimming stripped 7 bases from V and 2 bases from J, with 12 bases between. The CDR3 is 12 residues long. CDR1 is DFQATT, CDR2 SNEGSKA, per germline (reference sequence). CDR3 sequence (DNA): TGCAGTGTCTTGGGGGGAACCTACGAGCAGTACTTC. This encodes CSVLGGTYEQYF.

This clonotype has more than one count but fewer than ten. The chain couples TRBV12-3 or TRBV12-4 to TRBJ1-2; 8 nucleotides agree with TRBD1. The ends lost 6 bases at V and 0 bases at J; junction bases unmatched: 9. The CDR3 has 16 residues. The CDR3 region is CASSVGTGTPNYGYTF. CDR3 DNA: TGTGCCAGCAGCGTCGGGACAGGCACTCCTAACTATGGCTACACCTTC.

In its sample, this clonotype was seen many times. The V and J genes are TRBV29-1 and TRBJ1-1; D not resolved. Trimming shortened V by 4 bases and J by 3 bases, and 6 bases separated the two germline ends. This CDR3 is 11 amino acids long. Germline loops: CDR1 SQVTM, CDR2 ANQGSEA. The CDR3 region is CSVGQDTEAFF. DNA of the CDR3: TGCAGCGTTGGTCAGGACACTGAAGCTTTCTTT.

This clonotype showed up just once. V is TRBV7-9 and J is TRBJ2-7; D is unclear. The length of the CDR3 is 13 residues. Between the trimmed V and J ends, which lost 5 bases and 2 bases, there was a span of 10 bases. In germline, CDR1 is SEHNR, CDR2 FQNEAQ (reference sequence). The CDR3 DNA reads TGTGCCAGCAGCCCCGCGGCTACCTACGAGCAGTACTTC. This gives the protein CASSPAATYEQYF.

CDR3: CASSSGQGWNEQFF. In DNA form, the CDR3 reads TGTGCCAGCAGCTCCGGACAGGGATGGAATGAGCAGTTCTTC. The gene calls are TRBV11-1 and TRBJ2-1; the match to TRBD1 covers 8 bases. The germline V gene has CDR1 SGHAT and CDR2 FQDESV (reference sequence). The CDR3 runs 14 residues. Trimming at V came to 4 bases and at J to 7 bases, leaving 6 bases not matched to a gene.

The gene calls are TRBV29-1 and TRBJ2-1; D might be TRBD1 or TRBD2, each matching 5 bases. The length of the CDR3 is 14 residues. V was cut by 6 bases and J by 3 bases, with 15 bases left in between. CDR1 SQVTM and CDR2 ANQGSEA come from the germline V gene. The CDR3 is CSVLYRDGYNEQFF. CDR3 coding DNA: TGCAGCGTCCTATACCGGGACGGCTACAATGAGCAGTTCTTC.

The CDR3 reads CASSTLNEKLFF. CDR3 nucleotide sequence: TGTGCCAGCAGCACGCTTAATGAAAAACTGTTTTTT. The rearrangement uses TRBV7-8 and TRBJ1-4; no clear D. CDR1 and CDR2 from the germline V gene are SGHVS and FQNEAQ. The CDR3 has 12 amino acids. Trimming removed 5 bases at V and 4 bases at J, with 5 bases between.

This clonotype was counted between two and nine times. This chain joins TRBV24-1 and TRBJ1-5; D remains ambiguous. There are 15 residues in the CDR3. Germline CDR1 and CDR2: KGHDR and SFDVKD. Trimming took 1 base from V and 4 from J, leaving 10 bases between them. DNA for the CDR3: TGTGCCACCAGTGATTTAGGGCCAGATAATCAGCCCCAGCATTTT. Amino acid sequence: CATSDLGPDNQPQHF.

The chain couples TRBV12-5 to TRBJ2-3; D is ambiguous. Germline CDR1 LGHNT, CDR2 FRNRAP. CDR3 size: 16 residues. V lost 1 base and J 2 bases, leaving 13 bases between the germline ends. The CDR3 region has the DNA TGTGCTAGTGGTTTGGGCTTCTCGGAAATCACAGATACGCAGTATTTT. Protein product: CASGLGFSEITDTQYF.

V gene TRBV11-2 combines with J gene TRBJ2-1; D gene uncertain. This CDR3 has 15 amino acids. V lost 6 bases and J 6 bases, leaving 18 bases between the germline ends. CDR1 is SGHAT, CDR2 FQNNGV, per germline. For the CDR3, the DNA is TGTGCCAGCAGATATAACGGGCCCTCCGCCAATGAGCAGTTCTTC. It encodes CASRYNGPSANEQFF.

This clonotype appeared a few times. The chain uses TRBV7-2 and TRBJ1-5, with TRBD1 matching 8 bases. V dropped 5 bases and J dropped 5; count of bases not matched to a gene: 8. The CDR3 sequence is 15 residues long. Germline V CDR1 and CDR2: SGHTA, FQGNSA. In nucleotides, the CDR3 is TGTGCCAGCAGCCGAGACAGGGGTGGTCATCAGCCCCAGCATTTT. Translated, it gives CASSRDRGGHQPQHF.

This clonotype was seen a handful of times. V and J are TRBV4-1 and TRBJ1-6; D unclear. The V end was cut by 0 bases, the J end by 15 bases, with 9 bases between. The CDR3 has 12 residues. Germline CDR1 MGHRA, CDR2 YSYEKL. CDR3: CASSQDGRFLHF. The CDR3 DNA reads TGCGCCAGCAGCCAAGACGGTCGTTTCCTCCACTTT.

The chain uses TRBV7-9 and TRBJ1-1; maybe TRBD1 (5 bases). The germline gives CDR1 SEHNR, CDR2 FQNEAQ (reference sequence). Trimming took 1 base from V and 1 from J, leaving 10 bases between them. The CDR3 has 15 amino acids. The CDR3 region has the DNA TGTGCCAGCAGCTTAGTGGCAGGGAGGAACACTGAAGCTTTCTTT. The encoded protein is CASSLVAGRNTEAFF.

The rearrangement joins TRBV29-1 to TRBJ2-5, with TRBD1 identical over 8 bases. The CDR3 contains 15 residues. J gave up 5 bases and V 6 bases, and 14 bases lay outside the gene matches. Germline CDR1 and CDR2: SQVTM and ANQGSEA. DNA for the CDR3: TGCAGCGTGGATCTTCGGGACAGGAGTCGGGAGACCCAGTACTTC. Protein sequence: CSVDLRDRSRETQYF.

This clonotype was recorded a few times. V and J are TRBV4-2 and TRBJ2-1, with 8 bases lining up with TRBD2. The germline CDR1 and CDR2 sequences are LGHNA and YNFKEQ. The CDR3 has 15 amino acids. The V segment lost 8 bases and the J segment 3 bases; nucleotides outside the gene matches: 9. CDR3 region: CASVSGAGLYNEQFF. The CDR3 bases are TGTGCCAGCGTTAGCGGGGCAGGACTCTACAATGAGCAGTTCTTC.

The V gene is TRBV6-4, the J gene TRBJ2-2, with 9 nucleotides matching TRBD2. Germline V CDR1 and CDR2: MRHNA, SNTAGT. The CDR3 consists of 18 residues. The V and J ends lost 2 bases and 0 bases, in that order; junction bases with no gene match: 7. The CDR3 nucleotides read TGTGCCAGCAGTGACGGCCTAGCGGGGACGACGAACACCGGGGAGCTGTTTTTT. It yields the protein CASSDGLAGTTNTGELFF.

A single count supports this clonotype. This chain connects TRBV19 to TRBJ1-6; tentative D call: TRBD1 (6 bases). Germline V gene lookup returns CDR1 LNHDA and CDR2 SQIVND (reference sequence). CDR3 length equals 13 residues. Trimming shortened V by 8 bases and J by 9 bases, and 14 bases separated the two germline ends. In DNA form, the CDR3 reads TGTGCCAGTGCTGAACAGGGAGGTTCACCCCTCCACTTT. Its protein is CASAEQGGSPLHF.

This clonotype was seen only once. V usage is TRBV3-1 and J usage is TRBJ2-7, with 9 bases fitting TRBD1. Germline lookup yields CDR1 LGHDT and CDR2 YNNKEL (reference sequence). The CDR3 extends over 14 amino acids. Germline trimming cut 4 bases from V and 5 bases from J; bases unmatched to any gene: 6. The CDR3 region is CASSPWDRAHEQYF. CDR3 sequence (DNA): TGTGCCAGCAGCCCTTGGGACAGGGCGCACGAGCAGTACTTC.

V and J are TRBV5-1 and TRBJ1-1; D may be TRBD1 (5 bases). Trimming pared 4 bases from V and 3 bases from J, leaving 16 bases between. Germline assignment: CDR1 SGHRS and CDR2 YFSETQ. There are 15 residues in the CDR3. The CDR3 DNA follows: TGCGCCAGCAGCCCCTGGGACCAGGGAGACACTGAAGCTTTCTTT. Translating it yields CASSPWDQGDTEAFF.